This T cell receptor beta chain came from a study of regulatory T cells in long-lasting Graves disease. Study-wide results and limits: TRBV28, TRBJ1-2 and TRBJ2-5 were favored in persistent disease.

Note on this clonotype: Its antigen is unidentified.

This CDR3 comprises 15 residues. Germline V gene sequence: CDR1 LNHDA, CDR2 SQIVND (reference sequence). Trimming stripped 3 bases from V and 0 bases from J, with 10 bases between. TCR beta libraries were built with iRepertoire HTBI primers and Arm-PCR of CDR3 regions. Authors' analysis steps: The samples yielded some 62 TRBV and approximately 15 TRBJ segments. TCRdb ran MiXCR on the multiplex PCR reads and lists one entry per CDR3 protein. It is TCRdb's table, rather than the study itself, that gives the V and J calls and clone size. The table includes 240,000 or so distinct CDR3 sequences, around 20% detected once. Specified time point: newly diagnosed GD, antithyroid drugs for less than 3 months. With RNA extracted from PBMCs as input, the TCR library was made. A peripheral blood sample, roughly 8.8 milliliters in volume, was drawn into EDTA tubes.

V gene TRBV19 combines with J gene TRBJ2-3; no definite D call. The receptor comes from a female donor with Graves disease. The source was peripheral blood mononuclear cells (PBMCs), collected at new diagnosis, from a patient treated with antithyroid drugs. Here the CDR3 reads CASSIVGASTDTQYF. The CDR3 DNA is TGTGCCAGTAGTATCGTCGGAGCGAGCACAGATACGCAGTATTTT. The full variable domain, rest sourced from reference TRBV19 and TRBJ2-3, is DGGITQSPKYLFRKEGQNVTLSCEQNLNHDAMYWYRQDPGQGLRLIYYSQIVNDFQKGDIAEGYSVSREKKESFPLTVTSAQKNPTAFYLCASSIVGASTDTQYFGPGTRLTVL.